A selection of T cell receptor beta chains follows, all from one sample in a study of shared clonotypes between healthy human individuals. Measured with immunoSEQ multiplex PCR; TCRdb has only the in-frame clones, and not every one. The sample lists some 1.4 million clones, roughly 96% seen once, with roughly 1.2% in the top ten. The sequenced material came from naive CD4+ T cells sorted from blood. These receptor sequences come from a man under 40 in good health. CDR3s include the opening cysteine and the closing phenylalanine or tryptophan. The order of the fields is CDR3 length, D gene, J gene, clone size, V gene, CDR3 protein. D genes are given only for firm matches. Rows give clone size only sometimes, using once, few, many, or a class for an expanded clone.

length: 17
D: TRBD2
J: TRBJ2-1
size: NA
V: TRBV11-2
CDR3: CASSVFLAGGSYNEQFF

length: 16
D: TRBD1
J: TRBJ2-5
size: NA
V: TRBV9
CDR3: CASSVSTGIGRETQYF

length: 14
D: TRBD1
J: TRBJ1-4
size: once
V: TRBV19
CDR3: CASTRTGENEKLFF

length: 16
D: NA
J: TRBJ1-4
size: many
V: TRBV9
CDR3: CASSAGIRGGSEKLFF

length: 14
D: TRBD1
J: TRBJ1-3
size: NA
V: TRBV12-5
CDR3: CASGTGGSGNTIYF

length: 14
D: NA
J: TRBJ2-7
size: NA
V: TRBV29-1
CDR3: CSVLGPGVSYEQYF

length: 13
D: TRBD1
J: TRBJ1-1
size: NA
V: TRBV15
CDR3: CATSSLGQTEAFF

length: 13
D: TRBD1
J: TRBJ1-1
size: NA
V: TRBV2
CDR3: CAGMTGESTEAFF

length: 15
D: TRBD1
J: TRBJ2-2
size: once
V: TRBV7-2
CDR3: CASSLRTGNVGELFF

length: 18
D: NA
J: TRBJ2-5
size: NA
V: TRBV25-1
CDR3: CASSPTKPGHYKLETQYF

length: 17
D: TRBD2
J: TRBJ2-3
size: NA
V: TRBV29-1
CDR3: CSVDRQPGTRLADTQYF

length: 13
D: NA
J: TRBJ2-1
size: NA
V: TRBV11-2
CDR3: CASSPWKDNEQFF

length: 15
D: NA
J: TRBJ1-4
size: NA
V: TRBV4-2
CDR3: CASVERDQGNEKLFF

length: 16
D: TRBD2
J: TRBJ2-3
size: NA
V: TRBV7-3
CDR3: CASSWGLADTTDTQYF

length: 15
D: NA
J: TRBJ1-1
size: NA
V: TRBV4-1
CDR3: CASSPGRVLDTEAFF

length: 13
D: NA
J: TRBJ2-2
size: NA
V: TRBV10-3
CDR3: CAISERGIGELFF

length: 12
D: NA
J: TRBJ2-1
size: NA
V: TRBV19
CDR3: CASNAGGNEQFF

length: 11
D: NA
J: TRBJ1-1
size: NA
V: TRBV25-1
CDR3: CASSVPGEAFF

length: 12
D: NA
J: TRBJ1-1
size: NA
V: TRBV7-6
CDR3: CASSSYTTEAFF

length: 15
D: NA
J: TRBJ1-1
size: NA
V: TRBV9
CDR3: CASSVDQLVGTEAFF

length: 15
D: TRBD1
J: TRBJ2-7
size: once
V: TRBV6-1
CDR3: CASSPGTGYSYEQYF

length: 14
D: TRBD1
J: TRBJ1-1
size: NA
V: TRBV2
CDR3: CATTGGLMNTEAFF

length: 14
D: NA
J: TRBJ2-5
size: NA
V: TRBV15
CDR3: CATSRERGSETQYF

length: 15
D: NA
J: TRBJ2-3
size: NA
V: TRBV27
CDR3: CASRPRGPVADTQYF

length: 15
D: TRBD2
J: TRBJ2-7
size: NA
V: TRBV28
CDR3: CASCGGGRGFYEQYF

length: 15
D: TRBD1
J: TRBJ2-3
size: NA
V: TRBV6-4
CDR3: CASSDRGLGTDTQYF

length: 13
D: NA
J: TRBJ2-7
size: NA
V: TRBV2
CDR3: CASNPRRDYEQYF

length: 12
D: TRBD2
J: TRBJ2-2
size: NA
V: TRBV30
CDR3: CAWTRGGRELFF

length: 12
D: NA
J: TRBJ2-3
size: NA
V: TRBV15
CDR3: CATSGSTDTQYF

length: 16
D: NA
J: TRBJ1-5
size: once
V: TRBV23-1
CDR3: CASSQGGKGWNQPQHF

length: 19
D: NA
J: TRBJ1-3
size: NA
V: TRBV6-1
CDR3: CASSENLGWAGVYGNTIYF

length: 13
D: NA
J: TRBJ1-2
size: NA
V: TRBV28
CDR3: CASSFRREDGYTF

length: 14
D: TRBD1
J: TRBJ1-5
size: few
V: TRBV7-2
CDR3: CASSPDRGDQPQHF

length: 15
D: TRBD2
J: TRBJ2-5
size: NA
V: TRBV5-1
CDR3: CASSLTSGSLETQYF

length: 15
D: TRBD1
J: TRBJ2-2
size: NA
V: TRBV30
CDR3: CAWRLTGANTGELFF

length: 17
D: TRBD1
J: TRBJ2-5
size: once
V: TRBV11-2
CDR3: CASSLRSGQGIQETQYF

length: 15
D: TRBD2
J: TRBJ2-1
size: NA
V: TRBV6-5
CDR3: CASSYSGGPENEQFF

length: 14
D: TRBD2
J: TRBJ2-3
size: NA
V: TRBV7-2
CDR3: CASRWDYATDTQYF

length: 12
D: NA
J: TRBJ1-2
size: NA
V: TRBV7-9
CDR3: CASTAPGYGYTF

length: 15
D: NA
J: TRBJ2-6
size: NA
V: TRBV18
CDR3: CASSPLGAGANVLTF

length: 16
D: TRBD1
J: TRBJ2-2
size: NA
V: TRBV5-1
CDR3: CASSSGTGRRTGELFF

length: 15
D: NA
J: TRBJ1-3
size: NA
V: TRBV9
CDR3: CASSVDGFSGNTIYF

length: 15
D: TRBD1
J: TRBJ1-5
size: NA
V: TRBV6-1
CDR3: CASSGGTGWNQPQHF

length: 16
D: NA
J: TRBJ1-4
size: NA
V: TRBV7-2
CDR3: CASSSQGTGYYEKLFF

length: 16
D: NA
J: TRBJ1-4
size: NA
V: TRBV5-3
CDR3: CARSLRVVATNEKLFF

length: 13
D: NA
J: TRBJ1-1
size: NA
V: TRBV7-6
CDR3: CASSLELNTEAFF

length: 24
D: TRBD1
J: TRBJ1-1
size: NA
V: TRBV18
CDR3: CASSPPTDRGINKPVWMVNTEAFF

length: 15
D: NA
J: TRBJ2-7
size: NA
V: TRBV29-1
CDR3: CSVGSARLGQGEQYF